This TCR beta chain was observed in a study of shared clonotypes between healthy human individuals. The assay was immunoSEQ multiplex PCR, and TCRdb's table has in-frame clones only and misses some. The data contain roughly 850,000 clones, 90% to 97% of them seen just once; the ten biggest clones take up about 0.21%. CD8 cells classed as naive were CD45RO-negative and positively selected for CCR7, excluding terminally differentiated effector memory CD45RA+ cells. Germline V gene sequence: CDR1 SNHLY, CDR2 FYNNEI. Between the trimmed V and J ends, which lost 3 bases and 3 bases, there was a span of 12 bases. The CDR3 extends over 15 amino acids.

The TCR originated in a man aged 25 to 45 in good health. The chain couples TRBV2 to TRBJ1-5; D call uncertain. Specimen: naive CD8+ T cells sorted from blood. The CDR3 loop is CASSDMDAINQPQHF. In nucleotides, the CDR3 is TGTGCCAGCAGTGATATGGACGCTATCAATCAGCCCCAGCATTTT.